This is a list of T cell receptor beta chains from one sample in a study of stem cell transplantation in POMP-related autoinflammatory disease. The data were produced by immunoSEQ multiplex PCR, yet TCRdb's version contains in-frame clones alone and is incomplete. The table has more than 20,000 clones, around 86% seen once; the top ten hold 2.5%. This specimen consisted of CD4+ T cells from PBMCs, obtained before stem cell transplantation. These receptors were obtained from a human donor with POMP-related autoinflammation and immune dysregulation (PRAID). CDR3s include the opening cysteine and the closing phenylalanine or tryptophan. A D gene is named only where the DNA matches it firmly. Only part of the rows carry a size: once, few, many, or a class if the clone is expanded.

clone size	D gene	J gene	V gene	CDR3 DNA	CDR3 protein
once	.	TRBJ1-2	TRBV2	TGTGCCAGCAGTGAGGAGAGTATCTATGGCTACACCTTC	CASSEESIYGYTF
few	TRBD1	TRBJ2-3	TRBV27	TGTGCCAGCAGTTCTGACAGGGGGCATCTGGGAGATACGCAGTATTTT	CASSSDRGHLGDTQYF
.	TRBD1	TRBJ1-4	TRBV19	TGTGCCAGTAGGCCGGGACAGGGTAATGAAAAACTGTTTTTT	CASRPGQGNEKLFF
.	TRBD2	TRBJ2-7	TRBV28	TGTGCCAGCAGTTCTAGCGGGAGGGGGCCCTACGAGCAGTACTTC	CASSSSGRGPYEQYF
.	.	TRBJ1-3	TRBV5-4	TGTGCCAGCAGCACGACAGGCAGGGGTGAAAACACCATATATTTT	CASSTTGRGENTIYF
.	.	TRBJ1-2	TRBV7-9	TGTGCCAGCAGCTTAATGGAGGGTGGCTACACCTTC	CASSLMEGGYTF
.	TRBD2	TRBJ2-3	TRBV2	TGTGCCAGCAGTGGGACTAGCGGATTCACAGATACGCAGTATTTT	CASSGTSGFTDTQYF
.	.	TRBJ2-7	TRBV29-1	TGCAGCGCCGCCGGGCCTACCTACGAGCAGTACTTC	CSAAGPTYEQYF
.	TRBD1	TRBJ2-3	TRBV29-1	TGCAGCGTTGAGGGGACAGACGGGGCAGATACGCAGTATTTT	CSVEGTDGADTQYF
.	.	TRBJ1-1	TRBV21-1	TGTGCCAGCAGCTCGAACCGGGACGCGAACACTGAAGCTTTCTTT	CASSSNRDANTEAFF
.	TRBD1	TRBJ2-1	TRBV5-1	TGCGCCAGCAGCCCGGGGCAGTTCTTATCAGGGGGCCGACCCAACAATGAGCAGTTCTTC	CASSPGQFLSGGRPNNEQFF
.	TRBD1	TRBJ1-2	TRBV25-1	TGTGCCAGCAGTATCCCAGACAGGGTGGATGGCTACACCTTC	CASSIPDRVDGYTF
.	TRBD2	TRBJ2-5	TRBV5-1	TGCGCCAGCAGCTTGGGCCCTGGACTAGCGGGACGCCAAGAGACCCAGTACTTC	CASSLGPGLAGRQETQYF
.	TRBD1	TRBJ1-1	TRBV10-3	TGTGCCATCGACAGGGAGGGTGGTGAAGCTTTCTTT	CAIDREGGEAFF
few	.	TRBJ1-2	TRBV30	TGTGCCTGGAGTGTGTTAGGGGTGGGCTACACCTTC	CAWSVLGVGYTF
.	.	TRBJ1-5	TRBV5-6	TGTGCCAGCAGCTCAGGCGGGACACCCTATCAGCCCCAGCATTTT	CASSSGGTPYQPQHF
.	TRBD1	TRBJ1-5	TRBV19	TGTGCCAGTAAGGGACAGGGCGGTTCTCAGCCCCAGCATTTT	CASKGQGGSQPQHF
.	TRBD2	TRBJ2-1	TRBV2	TGTGCCAGCAGTGAATTACTAGCGGGATCGGGCGAGCAGTTCTTC	CASSELLAGSGEQFF
.	.	TRBJ2-2	TRBV4-1	TGCGCCAGCAGCCTGACTACCTTGGGACCGAACACCGGGGAGCTGTTTTTT	CASSLTTLGPNTGELFF
.	TRBD1	TRBJ1-2	TRBV25-1	TGTGCCAGCAGCCCCCAGGGACAGGTTCTTGGCTACACCTTC	CASSPQGQVLGYTF
once	.	TRBJ1-4	TRBV9	TGTGCCAGCAGCGGACGCACAGGGCGTGGGGAAAAACTGTTTTTT	CASSGRTGRGEKLFF
.	.	TRBJ1-2	TRBV19	TGTGCCAGTAGTATAGATGGCAGTGCTAACTATGGCTACACCTTC	CASSIDGSANYGYTF
.	.	TRBJ2-7	TRBV10-2	TGCGCCAGCAGCGGACTTGCCCACTCCTACGAGCAGTACTTC	CASSGLAHSYEQYF
.	TRBD1	TRBJ1-2	TRBV19	TGTGCCAGTCGGGACAGGGGGGAACGTGGCTACACCTTC	CASRDRGERGYTF
.	.	TRBJ1-5	TRBV28	TGTGCCAGCAGTGCAACGAGGGGGAGTCAGCCCCAGCATTTT	CASSATRGSQPQHF
.	.	TRBJ2-1	TRBV7-2	TGTGCCAGCAGCCCAAACCACAATGAGCAGTTCTTC	CASSPNHNEQFF
.	.	TRBJ1-1	TRBV25-1	TGTGCCAGCGTGGGGACGGCGGCCGAAGCTTTCTTT	CASVGTAAEAFF
.	TRBD2	TRBJ2-3	TRBV19	TGTGCCAGTAGTATGCACCCGGGTCGGACTAGCGGGAGTCCAGATACGCAGTATTTT	CASSMHPGRTSGSPDTQYF
.	.	TRBJ1-1	TRBV19	TGTGCCAGTAGTATCCGACAGGAGTGGACTGAAGCTTTCTTT	CASSIRQEWTEAFF
.	.	TRBJ2-7	TRBV28	TGTGCCAGCAGGGGGCACTCAGGGGACTACGAGCAGTACTTC	CASRGHSGDYEQYF
.	.	TRBJ1-3	TRBV6-5	TGTGCCAGCAGTTACTCCCAAGTCGTGCCCGTTGACACCATATATTTT	CASSYSQVVPVDTIYF
.	.	TRBJ1-3	TRBV30	TGTGCCTGTCACTCACCTTGGGGGGGAAACACCATATATTTT	CACHSPWGGNTIYF
.	.	TRBJ2-3	TRBV4-2	TGTGCCAGCAGCCAAGTGCTCGGACCCGACACAGATACGCAGTATTTT	CASSQVLGPDTDTQYF
.	.	TRBJ1-3	TRBV12-5	TGTGCTAGTGGTTTCCACTCTGGAAACACCATATATTTT	CASGFHSGNTIYF
.	.	TRBJ1-2	TRBV6-5	TGTGCCAGCGGGGCCGGCTATGGCTACACCTTC	CASGAGYGYTF
.	.	TRBJ2-5	TRBV7-9	TGTGCCAGCAGCTTATTCTCCGGGGGCCAAGAGACCCAGTACTTC	CASSLFSGGQETQYF
.	.	TRBJ2-3	TRBV18	TGTGCCAGCTCAGTCGTTTTAGCCGGCACAGATACGCAGTATTTT	CASSVVLAGTDTQYF
.	.	TRBJ2-2	TRBV2	TGTGCCAGCAATAGGCCTGCCCTTAACACCGGGGAGCTGTTTTTT	CASNRPALNTGELFF